This T cell receptor (beta chain) was captured in a study of PD-1 blockade in classical Hodgkin lymphoma. Findings and caveats of the study: Baseline TCR diversity was reportedly lower in newly diagnosed patients than healthy donors. Patients with an early start, nivolumab under 1 year after ASCT, were excluded. Patients newly diagnosed and complete responders had comparable baseline diversity.

Of note for this clone: Its cognate antigen is unknown.

Each patient experienced a relapse that followed autologous stem cell transplantation, and brentuximab vedotin exposure varied. This CDR3 region has 13 residues. Germline CDR1 and CDR2: MNHNY and SVGAGI (reference sequence). Trimming left V 7 bases short and J 1 base short, with 10 bases between. The data were produced by immunoSEQ multiplex PCR, yet TCRdb's version contains in-frame clones alone and is incomplete. The table records around 91,000 clones, approximately 88% of them present only once. Sequencing used peripheral blood mononuclear cells (PBMCs), obtained at baseline. The chain is built from TRBV6-6 and TRBJ1-1, with D perhaps matching TRBD1 (5 bases). This sequence originates from a human donor with classical Hodgkin lymphoma. CDR3 sequence reads: CASNPTGNTEAFF. CDR3 sequence (DNA): TGTGCCAGCAACCCCACAGGGAACACTGAAGCTTTCTTT.